Below, 5 T cell receptor beta chains from the same sample are listed, as sequenced in a study of T cell changes during pregnancy in multiple sclerosis. Data came from immunoSEQ multiplex PCR; TCRdb stores just in-frame clones and leaves some out. The table lists more than 25,000 clones, around 92% of them singletons. The specimen comprised CD8+ T cells from peripheral blood mononuclear cells, sampled in the second trimester of pregnancy. The receptors shown here come from a female donor in good health, enrolled as a control in a pregnancy study.

This clone was seen a handful of times. The rearrangement joins TRBV7-2 to TRBJ2-1; 13 nucleotides line up with TRBD2. With V trimmed by 5 bases and J by 9 bases, 7 bases remained unmatched. Germline assignment: CDR1 SGHTA and CDR2 FQGNSA. The CDR3 spans 15 residues. The CDR3 region has the DNA TGTGCCAGCAGCCCGACTAGCGGGGGGAGTGGTGAGCAGTTCTTC. Translating it yields CASSPTSGGSGEQFF.

This chain links TRBV4-3 with TRBJ1-4, with 7 positions matching TRBD1. V lost 4 bases and J lost 8; bases outside the gene matches: 7. The V gene's germline CDR1 is LGHNA and CDR2 YSLEER. This CDR3 has 14 amino acids. The CDR3 reads CASSPGQLSEKLFF. The DNA for the CDR3 is TGCGCCAGCAGCCCGGGACAGCTCTCCGAAAAACTGTTTTTT.

A single count supports this clone. V usage is TRBV6-5 and J usage is TRBJ2-6; D gene ambiguous. This CDR3 is built from 14 residues. Deletions cut 5 bases from V and 0 bases from J, with 5 bases between. Germline lookup yields CDR1 MNHEY and CDR2 SVGAGI. In DNA form, the CDR3 reads TGTGCCAGCAGTGAACTCTCTGGGGCCAACGTCCTGACTTTC. This gives the protein CASSELSGANVLTF.

This chain connects TRBV13 to TRBJ1-1; 12 bases line up with TRBD1. There are 14 residues in the CDR3. Germline V gives CDR1 PRHDT, CDR2 FYEKMQ (reference sequence). The V and J ends lost 7 bases and 5 bases, in that order; junction bases with no gene match: 5. CDR3 protein: CASTGTGGETEAFF. As DNA, the CDR3 is TGTGCCAGCACCGGGACAGGGGGCGAGACTGAAGCTTTCTTT.

The chain employs TRBV7-6 and TRBJ1-2; 7 bases are shared with TRBD1. Germline V CDR1 and CDR2: SGHVS, FNYEAQ. Trimming cost V 4 bases and J 6 bases; bases outside gene matches: 5. This CDR3 is 13 amino acids long. DNA for the CDR3: TGTGCCAGCAGCTCAAACAGGGGAGATGGCTACACCTTC. This sequence encodes CASSSNRGDGYTF.